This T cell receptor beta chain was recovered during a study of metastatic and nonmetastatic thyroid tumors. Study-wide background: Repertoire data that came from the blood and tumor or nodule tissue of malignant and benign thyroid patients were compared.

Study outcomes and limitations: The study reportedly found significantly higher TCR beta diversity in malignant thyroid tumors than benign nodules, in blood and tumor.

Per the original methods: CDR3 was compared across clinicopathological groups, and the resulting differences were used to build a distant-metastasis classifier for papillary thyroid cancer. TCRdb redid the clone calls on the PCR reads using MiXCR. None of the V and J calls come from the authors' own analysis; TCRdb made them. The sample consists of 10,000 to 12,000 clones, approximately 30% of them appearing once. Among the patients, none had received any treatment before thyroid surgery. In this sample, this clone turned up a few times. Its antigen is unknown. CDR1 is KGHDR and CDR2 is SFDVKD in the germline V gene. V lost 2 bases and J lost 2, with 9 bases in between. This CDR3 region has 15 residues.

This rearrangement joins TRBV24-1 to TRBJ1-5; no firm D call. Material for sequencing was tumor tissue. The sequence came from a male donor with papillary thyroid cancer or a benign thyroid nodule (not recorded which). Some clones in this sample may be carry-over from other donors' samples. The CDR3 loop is CATSDSTEGNQPQHF. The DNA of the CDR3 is TGTGCCACCAGTGATTCTACAGAGGGCAATCAGCCCCAGCATTTT.